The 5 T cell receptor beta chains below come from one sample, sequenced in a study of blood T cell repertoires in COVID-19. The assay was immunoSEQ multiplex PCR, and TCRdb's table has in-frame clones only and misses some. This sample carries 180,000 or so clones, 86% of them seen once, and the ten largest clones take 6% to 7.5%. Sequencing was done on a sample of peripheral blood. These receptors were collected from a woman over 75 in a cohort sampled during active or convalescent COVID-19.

The CDR3 reads CASSLARKLNSYEQYF. CDR3 sequence (DNA): TGTGCCAGCAGTTTGGCTAGGAAGTTGAATTCCTACGAGCAGTACTTC. The chain is built from TRBV28 and TRBJ2-7; no clear D. V was trimmed by 3 bases and J by 1 base, leaving 16 bases between them. CDR1 and CDR2 from the germline V gene are MDHEN and SYDVKM. The CDR3 has 16 residues.

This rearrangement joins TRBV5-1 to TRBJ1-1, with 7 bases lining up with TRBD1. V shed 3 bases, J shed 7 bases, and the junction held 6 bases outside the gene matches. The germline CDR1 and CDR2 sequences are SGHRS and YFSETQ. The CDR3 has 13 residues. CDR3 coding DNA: TGCGCCAGCAGCTCGACAGGGATGGATGAAGCTTTCTTT. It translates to CASSSTGMDEAFF.

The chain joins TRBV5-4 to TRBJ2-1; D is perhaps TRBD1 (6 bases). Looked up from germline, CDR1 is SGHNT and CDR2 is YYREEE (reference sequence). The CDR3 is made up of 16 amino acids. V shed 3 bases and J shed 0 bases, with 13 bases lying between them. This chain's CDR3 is CASSSGQSSSYNEQFF. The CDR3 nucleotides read TGTGCCAGCAGCTCCGGACAGTCGAGCTCCTACAATGAGCAGTTCTTC.

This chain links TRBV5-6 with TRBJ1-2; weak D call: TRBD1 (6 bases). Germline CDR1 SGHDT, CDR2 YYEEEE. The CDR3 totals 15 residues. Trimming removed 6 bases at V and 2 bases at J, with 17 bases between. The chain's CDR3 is CASKLRQAGNYGYTF. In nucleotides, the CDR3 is TGTGCCAGCAAACTACGACAGGCCGGCAACTATGGCTACACCTTC. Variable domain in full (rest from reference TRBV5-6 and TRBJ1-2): DAGVTQSPTHLIKTRGQQVTLRCSPKSGHDTVSWYQQALGQGPQFIFQYYEEEERQRGNFPDRFSGHQFPNYSSELNVNALLLGDSALYLCASKLRQAGNYGYTFGSGTRLTVV.

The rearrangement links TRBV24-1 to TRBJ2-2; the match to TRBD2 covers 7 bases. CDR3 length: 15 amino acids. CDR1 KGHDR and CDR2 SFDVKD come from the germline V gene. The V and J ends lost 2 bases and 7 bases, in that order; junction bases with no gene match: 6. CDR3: CATSDSRWEGGELFF. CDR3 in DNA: TGTGCCACCAGTGATTCTCGATGGGAGGGCGGGGAGCTGTTTTTT.